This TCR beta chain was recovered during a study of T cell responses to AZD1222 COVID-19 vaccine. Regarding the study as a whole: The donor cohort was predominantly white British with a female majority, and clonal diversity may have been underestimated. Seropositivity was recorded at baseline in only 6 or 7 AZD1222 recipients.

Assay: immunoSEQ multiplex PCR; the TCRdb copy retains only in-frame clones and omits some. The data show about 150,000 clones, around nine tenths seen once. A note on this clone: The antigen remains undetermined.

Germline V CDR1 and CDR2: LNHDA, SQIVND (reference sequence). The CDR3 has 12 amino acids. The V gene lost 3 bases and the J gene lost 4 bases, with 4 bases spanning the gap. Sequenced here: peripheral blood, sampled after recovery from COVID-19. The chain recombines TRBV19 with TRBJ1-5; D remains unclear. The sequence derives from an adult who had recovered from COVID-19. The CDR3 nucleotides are TGTGCCAGTAGTATTTTAAATCAGCCCCAGCATTTT. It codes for CASSILNQPQHF.